This passage covers 14 T cell receptor beta chains from one sample sequenced in a study of cytomegalovirus exposure and HLA in healthy donors. It was with 60 Vbeta and 13 Jbeta primers that the PCR ran. Only in-frame clones appear in the TCRdb table, and some are missing; sequencing was by immunoSEQ multiplex PCR. The sample carries fewer than 130,000 clones, about three quarters recorded once. Sequencing was done on a sample of PBMCs. The receptors come from a female donor in good health and CMV-seropositive.

This chain connects TRBV7-9 to TRBJ2-6, with a weak D call TRBD2 (6 bases). Germline V CDR1 and CDR2: SEHNR, FQNEAQ (reference sequence). V was pared by 7 bases and J by 1 base, with 11 bases between. The CDR3 sequence is 15 residues long. CDR3 nucleotides: TGTGCCAGCACCGGGAGTTTTTCTGGGGCCAACGTCCTGACTTTC. Translating it yields CASTGSFSGANVLTF.

This clone is a singleton in its sample. The chain is built from TRBV6-1 and TRBJ2-7, with 8 bases aligning to TRBD1. Germline CDR1 reads MNHNS; CDR2 reads SASEGT. CDR3 length: 14 amino acids. The junction had 8 bases not matched to a gene; V was cut back by 10 bases and J by 0 bases. CDR3: CATIDRGISYEQYF. CDR3 nucleotides: TGTGCCACCATAGACAGGGGAATCTCCTACGAGCAGTACTTC.

The chain has TRBV6-1 and TRBJ2-1, with D unresolved. The CDR3 extends over 11 amino acids. Germline V gene data show CDR1 as MNHNS and CDR2 as SASEGT. V was cut by 7 bases and J by 4 bases, with 5 bases left in between. CDR3 sequence (DNA): TGTGCCAGCACACAGTACAATGAGCAGTTCTTC. Protein sequence: CASTQYNEQFF.

Only a few counts were recorded for this clone. The V call is TRBV4-2, the J call TRBJ2-6; TRBD1 matches at 11 bases. In germline, CDR1 is LGHNA, CDR2 YNFKEQ. After removal of 1 base from V and 1 base from J, the junction contained 9 bases not matched to a gene. The CDR3 covers 20 residues. This CDR3 reads CASSQVRGQGAMSGANVLTF. As DNA, the CDR3 is TGTGCCAGCAGCCAAGTTCGCGGACAGGGGGCGATGTCTGGGGCCAACGTCCTGACTTTC.

CDR3 protein: CASSSQGFGTEAFF. The DNA for the CDR3 is TGTGCCAGCAGCTCACAGGGGTTCGGCACTGAAGCTTTCTTT. The chain links TRBV7-2 to TRBJ1-1; 7 bases agree with TRBD1. V lost 4 bases to trimming and J lost 4 bases; unmatched junction nucleotides: 6. CDR3 length: 14 residues. Germline V gives CDR1 SGHTA, CDR2 FQGNSA.

CDR3 loop: CASSHDRPTSGNTIYF. The CDR3 DNA reads TGTGCCAGCTCACACGACAGGCCTACTTCTGGAAACACCATATATTTT. V and J are TRBV18 and TRBJ1-3; D might be TRBD1 (6 bases). V was pared by 4 bases and J by 1 base, with 14 bases between. The V gene's germline CDR1 is KGHSH and CDR2 LQKENI. This CDR3 is built from 16 residues.

This clone occurred a few times. The chain links TRBV5-4 to TRBJ1-2, with D perhaps TRBD1 (5 bases). Germline V gene data show CDR1 as SGHNT and CDR2 as YYREEE (reference sequence). Trimming shortened V by 4 bases and J by 8 bases, and 12 bases separated the two germline ends. CDR3 length: 12 amino acids. The CDR3 nucleotides are TGTGCCAGCAGCCCCCAGGGATGGGGCTACACCTTC. Amino acid sequence: CASSPQGWGYTF.

This chain uses TRBV18 with TRBJ2-1; 9 bases map to TRBD1. Germline CDR1 and CDR2: KGHSH and LQKENI. The junction had 8 bases not matched to a gene; V was cut back by 0 bases and J by 8 bases. The CDR3 is 16 amino acids. CDR3 DNA: TGTGCCAGCTCACCACCCGGACAGGGGATTATCTATGAGCAGTTCTTC. It specifies CASSPPGQGIIYEQFF.

This clone showed up just a few times. This sequence joins TRBV11-1 and TRBJ1-2; TRBD1 matches at 7 bases. Looked up from germline, CDR1 is SGHAT and CDR2 is FQDESV (reference sequence). V gave up 5 bases and J gave up 3 bases; unmatched junction bases: 9. This CDR3 has 15 amino acids. DNA of the CDR3: TGTGCCAGCAGCCCAAGGGACAGCAGAGACTATGGCTACACCTTC. This codes for CASSPRDSRDYGYTF.

To note about this clone: One junction end does not reproduce the germline sequence, and a read error may be involved. The rearrangement uses TRBV7-9 and TRBJ2-1, with 12 bases fitting TRBD2. This CDR3 region has 16 residues. Germline assignment: CDR1 SEHNR and CDR2 FQNEAQ (reference sequence). The CDR3 protein is CSSSLLAGGSYNEQFF. The CDR3 DNA reads as TGTTCCAGCAGCTTACTAGCGGGGGGCTCCTACAATGAGCAGTTCTTC.

Turning to this clone: At one boundary the junction diverges from the germline segment, which might be a read error. The chain combines TRBV18 with TRBJ2-4; perhaps TRBD1 as D (6 bases). The CDR3 contains 12 residues. CDR1 KGHSH and CDR2 LQKENI come from the germline V gene. The DNA of the CDR3 is TGTGCCAGCTCAACCCGACAGGCCCCGTCCACCTTC. Its protein product is CASSTRQAPSTF.

This rearrangement joins TRBV11-2 to TRBJ1-1; 7 bases match TRBD1. The CDR3 spans 14 residues. The V and J ends lost 5 bases and 1 base, in that order; junction bases with no gene match: 4. CDR1 SGHAT and CDR2 FQNNGV come from the germline V gene. The CDR3 region is CASSGYRGNTEAFF. The CDR3 nucleotides are TGTGCCAGCAGCGGCTACAGGGGGAACACTGAAGCTTTCTTT.

V is TRBV19 and J is TRBJ1-1; a weak D match, TRBD1 (6 bases). CDR3 length: 14 residues. Germline CDR1 and CDR2: LNHDA and SQIVND (reference sequence). Trimming stripped 4 bases from V and 1 base from J, with 10 bases between. CDR3 nucleotide sequence: TGTGCCAGTAGTACGCAGGGACAGAACACTGAAGCTTTCTTT. Amino acid sequence: CASSTQGQNTEAFF.

This chain uses TRBV7-8 with TRBJ1-1; 10 bases map to TRBD1. The CDR3 spans 18 residues. V dropped 1 base and J dropped 1; count of bases not matched to a gene: 9. The germline V gene has CDR1 SGHVS and CDR2 FQNEAQ. The CDR3 nucleotides read TGTGCCAGCAGCTTAGGTGGGACAGGGGAGAGGGGGAACACTGAAGCTTTCTTT. Amino acid sequence: CASSLGGTGERGNTEAFF.